Below, 12 T cell receptor beta chains from the same sample are listed, as sequenced in a study of control samples from healthy donors and cancer patients. The method was immunoSEQ multiplex PCR; TCRdb's version includes in-frame clones alone and lacks a portion of them. The table shows fewer than 200,000 clones, with 85% to 90% occurring only once. The sample was blood. All receptors derive from a man aged 25 to 40 in good health.

The chain is built from TRBV10-3 and TRBJ2-5; a possible D gene is TRBD1 (6 bases). The germline gives CDR1 ENHRY, CDR2 SYGVKD. The CDR3 runs 14 residues. V was cut by 4 bases and J by 5 bases, with 14 bases left in between. The CDR3 DNA follows: TGTGCCATCAGTGGTACAGGGCCTCTGGAGACCCAGTACTTC. The encoded protein is CAISGTGPLETQYF.

The chain links TRBV29-1 to TRBJ1-5; TRBD1 aligns across 11 bases. J gave up 7 bases and V 6 bases, and 5 bases lay outside the gene matches. CDR3 length equals 13 residues. Germline-derived CDR1 and CDR2 are SQVTM and ANQGSEA. CDR3 nucleotides: TGCAGCGTGGGACAGGGGGTAGGACAGCCCCAGCATTTT. Protein product: CSVGQGVGQPQHF.

This chain uses TRBV19 with TRBJ2-3; perhaps TRBD1 as D (5 bases). V was cut by 6 bases and J by 0 bases, with 13 bases left in between. Per germline, CDR1 LNHDA and CDR2 SQIVND (reference sequence). This CDR3 region has 15 residues. CDR3 in amino acids: CASSPRPGSTDTQYF. The CDR3 DNA reads TGTGCCAGTAGCCCCCGGCCAGGGAGCACAGATACGCAGTATTTT.

This rearrangement joins TRBV30 to TRBJ2-7, with 10 positions matching TRBD2. The V segment lost 7 bases and the J segment 2 bases; nucleotides outside the gene matches: 8. Per germline, CDR1 GTSNPN and CDR2 SVGIG (reference sequence). The CDR3 totals 14 residues. The CDR3 sequence is CALEETSGPYEQYF. As DNA, the CDR3 is TGTGCCTTGGAAGAGACTAGCGGGCCCTACGAGCAGTACTTC.

This chain joins TRBV6-1 and TRBJ1-1; D not certain. The CDR3 extends over 13 amino acids. Per germline, CDR1 MNHNS and CDR2 SASEGT. Between the trimmed V and J ends, which lost 1 base and 11 bases, there was a span of 14 bases. CDR3 sequence reads: CASSEGLLRRAFF. CDR3 DNA: TGTGCCAGCAGTGAAGGGCTGCTGAGGCGGGCTTTCTTT.

The V call is TRBV10-3, the J call TRBJ2-2; weak D call: TRBD2 (6 bases). The V and J ends lost 7 bases and 3 bases respectively, with 15 bases between them. Germline V gives CDR1 ENHRY, CDR2 SYGVKD. CDR3 length: 15 amino acids. The CDR3 DNA follows: TGTGCCATCAAACCGCTAGCGACGCACACCGGGGAGCTGTTTTTT. Encoded protein: CAIKPLATHTGELFF.

The gene calls are TRBV25-1 and TRBJ1-2; D unresolved. Trimming pared 3 bases from V and 7 bases from J, leaving 18 bases between. The CDR3 has 15 residues. Germline loops: CDR1 MGHDK, CDR2 SYGVNS. CDR3 sequence reads: CASSDVWVTFRGYTF. In DNA, the CDR3 is TGTGCCAGCAGTGATGTGTGGGTAACGTTCCGTGGCTACACCTTC.

Only one count was recorded for this clone. This chain uses TRBV15 with TRBJ1-2; tentative D call: TRBD1 (5 bases). Trimming removed 0 bases at V and 8 bases at J, with 13 bases between. CDR1 LNHNV and CDR2 YYDKDF come from the germline V gene (reference sequence). This CDR3 spans 14 amino acids. The CDR3 bases are TGTGCCACCAGCAGAGATGCACAGGCCCGGGGCTACACCTTC. This sequence encodes CATSRDAQARGYTF.

J is TRBJ1-3 and V is TRBV10-3; 10 bases line up with TRBD1. CDR1 is ENHRY and CDR2 is SYGVKD in the germline V gene. V lost 8 bases, J lost 1 base, and 11 bases stayed unmatched. The CDR3 consists of 17 residues. CDR3 region: CAISGQGLAESGNTIYF. The CDR3 DNA follows: TGTGCCATCTCGGGACAGGGGCTCGCCGAGTCTGGAAACACCATATATTTT.

The V and J genes are TRBV6-5 and TRBJ1-5; D not certain. The germline V gene has CDR1 MNHEY and CDR2 SVGAGI. The CDR3 covers 13 residues. V was trimmed by 7 bases and J by 0 bases, leaving 7 bases between them. CDR3 bases: TGTGCCAGCAATTCGGATAGCAATCAGCCCCAGCATTTT. Amino acids: CASNSDSNQPQHF.

DNA for the CDR3: TGTGCCAGCATCGGGGAGGCGACCTACGAGCAGTACTTC. Its protein is CASIGEATYEQYF. The chain couples TRBV2 to TRBJ2-7, with TRBD2 as a possible D gene (6 bases). The CDR3 runs 13 residues. V lost 7 bases and J 2 bases, leaving 12 bases between the germline ends. Germline loops: CDR1 SNHLY, CDR2 FYNNEI.

The V gene is TRBV10-2, the J gene TRBJ1-2; D is uncertain. Germline V lookup: CDR1 WSHSY, CDR2 SAAADI. Trimming removed 7 bases at V and 8 bases at J, with 17 bases between. The CDR3 is made up of 13 amino acids. The CDR3 DNA is TGCGCCAGCACTTCCCGAGGGATAGGCGGCTACACCTTC. This gives the protein CASTSRGIGGYTF.